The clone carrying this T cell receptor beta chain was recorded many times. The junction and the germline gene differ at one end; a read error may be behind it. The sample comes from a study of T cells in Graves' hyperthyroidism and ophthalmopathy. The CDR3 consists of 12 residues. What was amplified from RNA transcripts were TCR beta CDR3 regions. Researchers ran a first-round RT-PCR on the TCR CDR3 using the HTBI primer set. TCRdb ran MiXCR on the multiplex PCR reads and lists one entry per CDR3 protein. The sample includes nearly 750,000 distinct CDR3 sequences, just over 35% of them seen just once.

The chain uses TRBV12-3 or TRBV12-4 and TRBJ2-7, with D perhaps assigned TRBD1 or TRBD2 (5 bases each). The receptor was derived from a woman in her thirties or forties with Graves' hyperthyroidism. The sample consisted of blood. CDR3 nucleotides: TGTGCCAGCAGTTTAGCCGGACGGGAAGGGGACTTC. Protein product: CASSLAGREGDF.